This T cell receptor beta chain comes out of a study of tumor-infiltrating lymphocytes in oesophageal squamous cell carcinoma. TCRdb passed the PCR reads through MiXCR, listing each CDR3 protein once. The top ten clones hold over 15% of a sample with under 20,000 distinct CDR3 sequences, about 53% of them seen once. Germline V gene data show CDR1 as SGHTA and CDR2 as FQGTGA. The CDR3 totals 14 residues. Between the trimmed V and J ends, which lost 0 bases and 3 bases, there was a span of 6 bases. Judged by abundance, this clonotype is medium-sized. The sequence was collected from a male donor with esophageal squamous cell carcinoma. The V and J genes are TRBV7-3 and TRBJ2-1; D remains ambiguous. The source material was esophageal tumor tissue. CDR3 region: CASSLTADYNEQFF. CDR3 sequence (DNA): TGTGCCAGCAGCTTAACTGCAGACTACAATGAGCAGTTCTTC.